This record concerns one T cell receptor beta chain sequence. The antigen is unknown. The data are from a study of lymphopenia after photon versus proton radiotherapy. The germline V gene has CDR1 MNHEY and CDR2 SVGAGI. The CDR3 sequence is 14 residues long. The trim removed 5 bases at V and 8 bases at J, leaving 6 bases unmatched. Study observations and caveats: Authors raise, but do not show, better survival with proton therapy. Photon-treated patients lost naive T cells and TCR diversity; proton-treated stayed stable. After the lymphocyte nadir, photon-treated repertoires showed oligoclonal expansion, especially of CD8+ Temra cells.

The table came from immunoSEQ multiplex PCR; TCRdb's copy has only in-frame clones and leaves some out. Of over 50,000 clones in the sample, around 88% are singletons; the top ten hold roughly 2%. Sequencing used peripheral blood, obtained from a patient treated with photon-based radiotherapy. The chain carries TRBV6-5 and TRBJ2-1, with 10 bases identical to TRBD1. The clonotype comes from a man aged 35-49 years with gastric cancer. This CDR3 is CASSDGGTGDEQFF. The CDR3 nucleotides read TGTGCCAGCAGTGACGGGGGGACAGGGGATGAGCAGTTCTTC.